This T cell receptor beta chain was recovered during a study of post-analysis software for immune sequencing data. Overall study findings and caveats: Those with multiple sclerosis, the patient group, showed significantly lower normalized Chao1 diversity than controls. With TRBV5-6, TRBV5-1 and TRBV20-1 included, about five TRBV segments were more frequent in patients than in controls.

Researchers reported that TCR beta cDNA libraries carried unique molecular identifiers. TCRdb fed the PCR reads into MiXCR, producing one record per CDR3 protein. Of about 400,000 distinct CDR3 sequences in the sample, 30% to 45% were seen once. Of note for this clonotype: Its matching antigen is unknown.

Per the germline V gene, CDR1 is GTSNPN and CDR2 is SVGIG (reference sequence). The CDR3 has 14 residues. Trimming left V 5 bases short and J 4 bases short, with 17 bases between. The receptor was isolated from a girl aged 10-17 years with multiple sclerosis. The chain employs TRBV30 and TRBJ1-2; a weak D match, TRBD1 (5 bases). The sequenced sample was blood. This CDR3 is CAWVTGRVVYGYTF. For the CDR3, the DNA is TGTGCCTGGGTCACAGGCAGGGTGGTCTATGGCTACACCTTC.